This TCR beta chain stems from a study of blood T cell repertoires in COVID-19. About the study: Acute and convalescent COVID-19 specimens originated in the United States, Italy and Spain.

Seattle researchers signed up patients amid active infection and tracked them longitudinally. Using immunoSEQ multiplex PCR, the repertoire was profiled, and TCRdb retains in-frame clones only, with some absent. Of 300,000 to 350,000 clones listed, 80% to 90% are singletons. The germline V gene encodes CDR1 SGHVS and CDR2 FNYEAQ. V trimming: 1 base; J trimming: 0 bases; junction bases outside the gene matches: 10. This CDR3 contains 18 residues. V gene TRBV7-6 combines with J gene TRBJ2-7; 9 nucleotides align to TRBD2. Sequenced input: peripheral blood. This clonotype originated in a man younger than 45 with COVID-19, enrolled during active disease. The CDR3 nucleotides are TGTGCCAGCAGCTTAGGTCCGCCTAGCGGGGAGAGCTCCTACGAGCAGTACTTC. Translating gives CASSLGPPSGESSYEQYF.